Here is one T cell receptor (beta chain) with its context. Its antigen is unknown. This specimen belongs to a study of T cell responses to AZD1222 COVID-19 vaccine. For the study at large: Doses given second, at about 4 or about 12 weeks, were pooled. Whole-study results and caveats: Reportedly, nearly half the spike-specific TCRs target unmutated variant regions. Seropositivity was recorded at baseline in only 6 or 7 AZD1222 recipients. Clonal diversity was possibly underestimated, and white British individuals and females predominated among donors.

Produced via immunoSEQ multiplex PCR; TCRdb's table is partial and in-frame only. Among around 80,000 clones, 90% were seen once, and the ten largest hold over 4.5%. V was clipped by 5 bases and J by 0 bases, with 8 bases between them. Germline loops: CDR1 SGHTA, CDR2 FQGNSA. There are 14 residues in the CDR3. Specimen: peripheral blood, collected on day 0 of AZD1222 vaccination. This receptor was obtained from an adult in good health. This chain connects TRBV7-2 to TRBJ1-3, with a possible D match to TRBD1 (6 bases). The CDR3 is CASSGQNSGNTIYF. CDR3 coding DNA: TGTGCCAGCAGCGGACAGAACTCTGGAAACACCATATATTTT.